This T cell receptor beta chain derives from a study of vaccination effects on CD4 cells after COVID-19. General study points: Early post-infection timepoints were absent, and convalescent patients were few.

In the ViraFEST assay, antigen-specific CD4+ clonotypes were identified by expansion after peptide-pool stimulation. On day 10 of culture, CD4+ T cells were separated out. Vaccinated recipients, who were negative for nucleocapsid antibodies, had no history of SARS-CoV-2 infection. This clone was observed a single time. Its antigen remains unidentified. Measured with immunoSEQ multiplex PCR; TCRdb has only the in-frame clones, and not every one. The table has approximately 68,000 clones, 78% seen once. This clonotype was sampled from a human donor who received a COVID-19 vaccine. This sample comprised CD4+ T cells from PBMCs cultured with SARS-CoV-2 spike peptides, obtained before COVID-19 vaccination.

CDR3 sequence reads: CASSIQGGGTEAFF. CDR3 bases: TGTGCCAGTAGTATCCAGGGGGGCGGCACTGAAGCTTTCTTT. V is TRBV19 and J is TRBJ1-1; TRBD1 matches 7 bases. The CDR3 covers 14 residues. Per germline, CDR1 LNHDA and CDR2 SQIVND (reference sequence). The V segment lost 3 bases and the J segment 4 bases; nucleotides outside the gene matches: 5.